A single sample is the source of the 7 T cell receptor beta chains below, sequenced in a study of blood T cell repertoires in COVID-19 (dated by TCRdb to the early 2020s). The method was the immunoSEQ multiplex PCR assay. What TCRdb holds here is the immuneACCESS table cut down to in-frame rearrangements. Part of the clones is not present; checked against another copy, under half of the missing clones reflect an unresolved V gene, and the others are unexplained. For this sample there are some 220,000 clones; more than 80% appear just once. Clones ranked in the top ten supply 1.3% of the sample. Sequences were obtained from peripheral blood. The receptors stem from a woman in her twenties or thirties with COVID-19, enrolled during active disease.

The chain recombines TRBV7-2 with TRBJ2-7; 8 bases map to TRBD1. J lost 3 bases, V lost 0 bases, and 4 bases had no gene match. CDR1 is SGHTA and CDR2 is FQGNSA in the germline V gene. This CDR3 spans 15 amino acids. The CDR3, as DNA: TGTGCCAGCAGCTTAGCGAGGGACAGGATCTACGAGCAGTACTTC. Residues: CASSLARDRIYEQYF.

The genes are TRBV29-1 and TRBJ2-7, with 15 bases identical to TRBD2. Germline loops: CDR1 SQVTM, CDR2 ANQGSEA. J was trimmed by 4 bases and V by 3 bases; bases with no gene match: 4. CDR3 size: 15 residues. The CDR3 here is CSVDVGLAGGYEQYF. Here the CDR3 DNA reads TGCAGCGTTGACGTGGGACTAGCGGGGGGATACGAGCAGTACTTC.

V is TRBV6-1 and J is TRBJ2-7, with TRBD1 matching 10 bases. V lost 3 bases, J lost 5 bases, and 7 bases stayed unmatched. CDR1 MNHNS and CDR2 SASEGT come from the germline V gene. The CDR3 runs to 15 residues. The CDR3 DNA reads as TGTGCCAGCAGTGACCCGGGACAGGGGTTCGACGAGCAGTACTTC. Translated: CASSDPGQGFDEQYF.

The chain uses TRBV7-2 and TRBJ2-3; 11 positions agree with TRBD1. Looked up from germline, CDR1 is SGHTA and CDR2 is FQGNSA. The trim removed 2 bases at V and 2 bases at J, leaving 12 bases unmatched. The CDR3 sequence is 19 residues long. The CDR3: CASSLTYSGQGANTDTQYF. The CDR3, as DNA: TGTGCCAGCAGCTTAACTTATTCCGGACAGGGGGCGAACACAGATACGCAGTATTTT.

This chain uses TRBV29-1 with TRBJ2-7; TRBD1 is a possible D gene (6 bases). Germline-derived CDR1 and CDR2 are SQVTM and ANQGSEA. Trimming removed 5 bases from V and 4 bases from J, with 18 bases in between. This CDR3 is 14 amino acids long. In nucleotides, the CDR3 is TGCAGCGTTAACCAACAGGGAGTAGGTTACGAGCAGTACTTC. Translating gives CSVNQQGVGYEQYF.

V and J are TRBV3-1 (or the pseudogene TRBV3-2) and TRBJ2-1, with TRBD2 matching over 7 bases. The length of the CDR3 is 15 residues. J was trimmed by 5 bases and V by 7 bases; bases with no gene match: 11. Per germline, CDR1 LGHDT and CDR2 YNNKEL (reference sequence). The CDR3 nucleotides are TGTGCCAGCAAGAGGGGTCCTAGCGGCAACAATGAGCAGTTCTTC. This codes for CASKRGPSGNNEQFF.

The chain uses TRBV9 and TRBJ2-1; weak D call: TRBD2 (7 bases). This CDR3 region has 13 residues. Trimming stripped 0 bases from V and 10 bases from J, with 11 bases between. CDR1 is SGDLS and CDR2 is YYNGEE in the germline V gene. CDR3 sequence reads: CASSVEGGKEQFF. CDR3 bases: TGTGCCAGCAGCGTAGAGGGGGGGAAAGAGCAGTTCTTC.